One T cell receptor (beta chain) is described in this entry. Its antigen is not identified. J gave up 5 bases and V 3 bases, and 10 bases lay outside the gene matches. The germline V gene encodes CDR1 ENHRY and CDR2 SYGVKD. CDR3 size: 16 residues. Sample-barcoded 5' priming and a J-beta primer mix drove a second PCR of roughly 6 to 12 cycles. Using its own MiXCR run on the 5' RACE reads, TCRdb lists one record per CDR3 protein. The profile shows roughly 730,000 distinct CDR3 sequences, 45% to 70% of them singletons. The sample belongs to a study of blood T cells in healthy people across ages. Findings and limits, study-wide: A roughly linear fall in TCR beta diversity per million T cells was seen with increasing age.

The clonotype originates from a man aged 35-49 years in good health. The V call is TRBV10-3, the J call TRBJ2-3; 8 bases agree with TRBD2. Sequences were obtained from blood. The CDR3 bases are TGTGCCATCAGTGATCTGGCGGGAGGTTGGATAGATACGCAGTATTTT. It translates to CAISDLAGGWIDTQYF.